The sequence of this T cell receptor (beta chain) was determined in a study of tumor-infiltrating lymphocytes in primary liver carcinoma. Study-level background: Stage T1-T3 N0M0 and a size of about 4.2 to 10 cm characterized the tumors.

Co-extraction of RNA and DNA was performed on about 19-32 mg of unsorted bulk tissue. TCR beta cDNA was reverse-transcribed from approximately 0.45 ug of total RNA. The reaction used a constant-region primer and ProtoScript II reverse transcriptase. Generation of the TCR beta libraries relied on three nested multiplex PCR rounds using slightly modified ARM-PCR. TRBV1-TRBV30 forward primers and a C-beta reverse primer were used in the first two PCR rounds, which each ran for approximately 10 cycles. MiXCR was run by TCRdb on the multiplex PCR reads, yielding one entry per CDR3 protein. The sample includes some 21,000 distinct CDR3 sequences, approximately 79% of them seen just once. Findings and caveats of the study: Pairs of tumor regions overlapped more than tumor-adjacent and tumor-blood pairs did. Tumor tissue displayed a significantly greater top-250-clone fraction than blood (p = 0.039).

Inclusive of both ends, the CDR3 amounts to 18 amino acids. The germline V gene encodes CDR1 MNHNS and CDR2 SASEGT. In regard to this clonotype: Antigen unknown. Likely a read error: the CDR3 ends without its conserved phenylalanine or tryptophan. The DNA is left out, because the CDR3 cannot be placed on it with certainty; the CDR3 is given as TCRdb lists it.

The chain combines TRBV6-1 with TRBJ1-2. The specimen sequenced was liver tumor tissue from sampling region 1. Subset described: tumor region T1, superior pole. The receptor comes from a woman in her thirties with primary liver carcinoma and hepatitis B virus infection. CDR3 in amino acids: CANSERFLILRSNYGYTS.